The clone carrying this T cell receptor beta chain was recorded only once. The controls were healthy donors who were matched for age and sex. Random hexamers were used to reverse transcribe the RNA input (about 0.45 to 1 ug). Amplification of TCR beta CDR3 used immunoSEQ multiplex PCR across 54 Vbeta and 13 Jbeta. MiXCR, applied by TCRdb to the immunoSEQ multiplex PCR reads, yields one record per CDR3 protein. Among 130,000 to 150,000 distinct CDR3 sequences, approximately 93% were seen once, and the ten largest hold 0.27%. The data derive from a study of CD8 T cells in Susac syndrome. Germline lookup yields CDR1 DFQATT and CDR2 SNEGSKA (reference sequence). CDR3 length: 14 amino acids. V lost 3 bases to trimming and J lost 4 bases; unmatched junction nucleotides: 7.

The rearrangement links TRBV20-1 to TRBJ2-7, with TRBD2 identical over 9 bases. Sequencing was done on a sample of CD8+ T cells from PBMCs. The receptor comes from a human donor in good health. CDR3 nucleotide sequence: TGCAGTGCTAGTCCGGGACTAGCTCTGTACGAGCAGTACTTC. It is translated as CSASPGLALYEQYF.